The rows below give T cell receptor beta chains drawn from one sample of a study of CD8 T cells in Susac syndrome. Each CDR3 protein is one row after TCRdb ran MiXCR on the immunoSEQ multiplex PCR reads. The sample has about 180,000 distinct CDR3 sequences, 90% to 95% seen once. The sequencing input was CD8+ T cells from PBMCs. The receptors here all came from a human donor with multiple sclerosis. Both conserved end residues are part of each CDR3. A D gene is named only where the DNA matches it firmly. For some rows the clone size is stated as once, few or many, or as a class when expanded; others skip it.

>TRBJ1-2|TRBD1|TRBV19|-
TGTGCCAGTAGGAGTAAACAGGGGGATCACTATGGCTACACCTTC
CASRSKQGDHYGYTF
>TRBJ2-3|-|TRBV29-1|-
TGCAGCGCTCTGAATGATACGCAGTATTTT
CSALNDTQYF
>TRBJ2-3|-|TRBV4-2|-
TGTGCCAGCAGCCAAACACACGGGGCGATCACAGATACGCAGTATTTT
CASSQTHGAITDTQYF
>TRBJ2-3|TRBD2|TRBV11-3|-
TGTGCCAGCAGCTTAAAGGCGGGAGTGTGGGCAGATACGCAGTATTTT
CASSLKAGVWADTQYF
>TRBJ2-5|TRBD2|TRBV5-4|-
TGTGCCAGCAGCCCCTGGGAGGGACGGACAGAGACCCAGTACTTC
CASSPWEGRTETQYF
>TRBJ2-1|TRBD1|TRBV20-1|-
TGCAGTGCTCCGATTACAGGGGAGATTCGGAATGAGCAGTTCTTC
CSAPITGEIRNEQFF
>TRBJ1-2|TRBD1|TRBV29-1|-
TGCAGCGTCGAGGGACAGGGGGCCGGTGACTATGGCTACACCTTC
CSVEGQGAGDYGYTF
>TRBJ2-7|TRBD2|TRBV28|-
TGTGCCAGCAGTTTTGCTAGCGGGAGGTACGAGCAGTACTTC
CASSFASGRYEQYF
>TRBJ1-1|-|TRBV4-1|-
TGCGCCAGCAGCCTCCCGACAAGCATGAACACTGAAGCTTTCTTT
CASSLPTSMNTEAFF
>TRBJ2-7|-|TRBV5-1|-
TGCGCCAGCAGCTTGGCCCGGACAGCCAACTACGAGCAGTACTTC
CASSLARTANYEQYF
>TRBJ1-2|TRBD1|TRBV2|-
TGTGCCAGCAGTGGGACAGGGGAAGGATCTGACTATGGCTACACCTTC
CASSGTGEGSDYGYTF
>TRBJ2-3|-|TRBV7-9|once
TGTGCCAGCAGGGATACGCAGTATTTT
CASRDTQYF
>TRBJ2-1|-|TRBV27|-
TGTGCCAGCAGCTGGGACCACTACAATGAGCAGTTCTTC
CASSWDHYNEQFF
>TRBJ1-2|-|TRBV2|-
TGTGCCAGCAGTCAGAGGAGAAACTATGGCTACACCTTC
CASSQRRNYGYTF
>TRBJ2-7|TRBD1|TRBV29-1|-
TGCAGCGTTGCCCCCGGGACAGGCCAAGAGCAGTACTTC
CSVAPGTGQEQYF
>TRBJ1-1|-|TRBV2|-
TGTGCCAGCAGTCCGGACGGGGAGGGGGGCACTGAAGCTTTCTTT
CASSPDGEGGTEAFF
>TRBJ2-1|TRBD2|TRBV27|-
TGTGCCAGCAGCGATAGCGGGGGTCCCTCCTACAATGAGCAGTTCTTC
CASSDSGGPSYNEQFF
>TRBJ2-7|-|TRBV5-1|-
TGCGCCAGCAGCGCCACGGGAGTGCAGCAGTACTTC
CASSATGVQQYF
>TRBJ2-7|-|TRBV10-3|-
TGTGCCATCAGTGCTACCACCTGGGCCTCCTACGAGCAGTACTTC
CAISATTWASYEQYF
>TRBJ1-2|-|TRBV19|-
TGTGCCAAGAAGTCGGACGCACGGCGGGACTATGGCTACACCTTC
CAKKSDARRDYGYTF
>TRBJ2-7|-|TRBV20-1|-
TGCAGTGCGAGTACCAGGGAAACCTACGAGCAGTACTTC
CSASTRETYEQYF
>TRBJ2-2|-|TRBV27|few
TGTGCCAGCAGTTTACTGGACACCGGGGAGCTGTTTTTT
CASSLLDTGELFF
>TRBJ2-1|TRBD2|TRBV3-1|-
TGTGCCAGCAGCCCAAGGACTAGCGGGATAGGCAATGAGCAGTTCTTC
CASSPRTSGIGNEQFF
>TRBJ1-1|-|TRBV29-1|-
TGCAGCGTTGAAGACCTGAACACTGAAGCTTTCTTT
CSVEDLNTEAFF
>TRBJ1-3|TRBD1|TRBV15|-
TGTGCCACCAGCGGGCAGGGGGCTCGAAACACCATATATTTT
CATSGQGARNTIYF
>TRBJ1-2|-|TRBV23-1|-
TGCGCCAGCAGTCTTGCGGTTGGGGAAAACTATGGCTACACCTTC
CASSLAVGENYGYTF
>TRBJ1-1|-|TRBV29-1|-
TGCAGCGTTGAGGAGAACGGAGAAGCTTTCTTT
CSVEENGEAFF
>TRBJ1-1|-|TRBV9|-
TGTGCCAGCACGGGTAGTAAGGACACTGAAGCTTTCTTT
CASTGSKDTEAFF
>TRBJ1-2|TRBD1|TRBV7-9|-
TGTGCCAGCAGCAACCGGGACAGCGAATATGGCTACACCTTC
CASSNRDSEYGYTF
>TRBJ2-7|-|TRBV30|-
TGTGCCTGGATCCCCCAAGGGGGTTTAGGCTACGAGCAGTACTTC
CAWIPQGGLGYEQYF
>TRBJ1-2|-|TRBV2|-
TGTGCCAGCAGTGAAATGGGCAGGGGAAGGTCTAACTATGGCTACACCTTC
CASSEMGRGRSNYGYTF
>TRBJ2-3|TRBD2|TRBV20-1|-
TGCAGTGCTAGATACCGACTAGCTACTAAACCCAGAGATACGCAGTATTTT
CSARYRLATKPRDTQYF